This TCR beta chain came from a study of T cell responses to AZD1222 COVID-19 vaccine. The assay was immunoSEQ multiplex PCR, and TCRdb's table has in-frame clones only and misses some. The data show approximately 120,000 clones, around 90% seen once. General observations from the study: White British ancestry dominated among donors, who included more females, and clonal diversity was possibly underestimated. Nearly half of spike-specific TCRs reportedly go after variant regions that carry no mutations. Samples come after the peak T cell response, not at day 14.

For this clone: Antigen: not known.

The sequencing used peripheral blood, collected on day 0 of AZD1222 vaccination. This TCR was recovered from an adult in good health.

CDR3 DNA: TGTGCCAGCAGTTACTACGACAGGGGCCATTCACCCCTCCACTTT. Translation gives CASSYYDRGHSPLHF. The genes are TRBV28 and TRBJ1-6; TRBD1 aligns across 8 bases. J gave up 8 bases and V 4 bases, and 7 bases lay outside the gene matches. In germline, CDR1 is MDHEN, CDR2 SYDVKM. The length of the CDR3 is 15 residues.